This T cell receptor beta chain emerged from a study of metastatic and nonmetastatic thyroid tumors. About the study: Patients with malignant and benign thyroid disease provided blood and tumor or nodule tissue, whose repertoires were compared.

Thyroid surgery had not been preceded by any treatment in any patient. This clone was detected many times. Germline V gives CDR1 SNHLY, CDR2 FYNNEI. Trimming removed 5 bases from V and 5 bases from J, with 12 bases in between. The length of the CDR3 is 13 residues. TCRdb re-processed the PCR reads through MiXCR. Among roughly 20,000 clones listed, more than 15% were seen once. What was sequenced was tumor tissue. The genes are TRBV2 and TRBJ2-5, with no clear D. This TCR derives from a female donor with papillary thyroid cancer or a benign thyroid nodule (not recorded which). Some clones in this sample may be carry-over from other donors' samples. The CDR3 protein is CASSYGEGETQYF. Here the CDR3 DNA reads TGTGCCAGCAGTTATGGGGAAGGGGAGACCCAGTACTTC.